This TCR beta chain came from a study of cytomegalovirus exposure and HLA in healthy donors. The PCR was carried out with 60 Vbeta primers and 13 Jbeta primers. Clones were read by immunoSEQ multiplex PCR, and TCRdb kept only the in-frame ones, dropping some. The data hold some 180,000 clones, with approximately 84% observed a single time. Study-wide findings and caveats: Researchers counted 164 TCR beta chains as cytomegalovirus-associated. Donor immune exposure was known only as CMV serostatus.

Trimming took 0 bases from V and 6 from J, leaving 14 bases between them. The V gene's germline CDR1 is MNHNY and CDR2 SVGAGI (reference sequence). CDR3 length: 15 residues. Comment on this clone: The antigen is undetermined.

The receptor's source is a man younger than 40 in good health and CMV-seropositive. Sequencing was performed on PBMCs. The V call is TRBV6-6, the J call TRBJ1-1; D perhaps matches TRBD1 (5 bases). The CDR3 nucleotides are TGTGCCAGCAGTTACTCGAATCGGGGACTCTCTGAAGCTTTCTTT. Translation gives CASSYSNRGLSEAFF.